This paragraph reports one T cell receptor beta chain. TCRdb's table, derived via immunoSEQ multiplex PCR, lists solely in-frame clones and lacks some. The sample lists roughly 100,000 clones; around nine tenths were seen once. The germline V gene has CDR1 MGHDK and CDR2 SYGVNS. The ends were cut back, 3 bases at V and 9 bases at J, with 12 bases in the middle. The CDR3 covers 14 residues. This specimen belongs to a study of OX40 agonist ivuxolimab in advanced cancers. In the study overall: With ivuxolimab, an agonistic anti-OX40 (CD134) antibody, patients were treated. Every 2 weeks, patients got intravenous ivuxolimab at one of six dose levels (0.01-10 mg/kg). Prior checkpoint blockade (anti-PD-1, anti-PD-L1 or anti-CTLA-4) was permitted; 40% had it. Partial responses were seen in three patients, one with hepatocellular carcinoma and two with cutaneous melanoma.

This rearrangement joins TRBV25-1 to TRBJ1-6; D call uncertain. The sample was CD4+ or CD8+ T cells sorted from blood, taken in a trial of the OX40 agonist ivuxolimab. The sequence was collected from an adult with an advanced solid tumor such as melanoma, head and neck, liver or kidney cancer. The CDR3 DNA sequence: TGTGCCAGCAGTGATACCCTGGAACGTTCACCCCTCCACTTT. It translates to CASSDTLERSPLHF.